This T cell receptor beta chain was retrieved from a study of shared clonotypes between healthy human individuals. This clone occurred a few times. Other DNA sequences within the sample encode an identical CDR3. Profiling relied on immunoSEQ multiplex PCR, and the TCRdb table lists in-frame clones only, not all of them. The data contain 700,000 or so clones, roughly 70% of them singletons. CDR1 and CDR2 from the germline V gene are SGHRS and YFSETQ. V lost 3 bases, J lost 0 bases, and 12 bases lay in between. This CDR3 spans 15 amino acids. The clonotype was recovered from a woman aged 25 to 45 in good health. The sample taken for sequencing was memory CD4+ T cells sorted from blood. Sample subset: CD45RA-negative fraction. The J gene is TRBJ1-1, the V gene TRBV5-1, with D unresolved. The CDR3 protein is CASSSRTEMNTEAFF. Written as DNA, the CDR3 is TGCGCCAGCAGCTCCCGGACTGAGATGAACACTGAAGCTTTCTTT.